This TCR beta chain was sequenced during a study of naive and memory T cell subsets. Reverse transcription of blood and skin TCR RNA was primed at alpha and beta constant regions. The SP2 primer and nested alpha and beta constant region primers amplified ligated cDNA in four rounds. TCRdb recomputed calls from the 5' RACE reads with MiXCR, one row per CDR3 protein. The sample has approximately 22,000 distinct CDR3 sequences; roughly 4% are singletons. V lost 7 bases and J 1 base, leaving 14 bases between the germline ends. In germline, CDR1 is DFQATT, CDR2 SNEGSKA (reference sequence). This CDR3 has 15 amino acids. Adult healthy volunteers gave 2.5 ml peripheral blood for whole-blood RNA.

J is TRBJ1-6 and V is TRBV20-1; tentative D call: TRBD1 (5 bases). The sequence came from a male donor in good health. The CDR3 bases are TGCAGTGGACTCACAGGAGGGTCCTATAATTCACCCCTCCACTTT. This translates into CSGLTGGSYNSPLHF.